This TCR beta chain derives from a study of CD8+ T cells in alopecia areata. Treatment: oral pan-JAK inhibitor, 5-10 mg twice daily. RNA was extracted and reverse transcribed into cDNA as the sequencing template. Some clones are missing from TCRdb's copy, which holds only in-frame ones; the method was immunoSEQ multiplex PCR. This table has 200,000 to 250,000 clones, around 65% appearing once. From germline, CDR1 is SQVTM and CDR2 ANQGSEA. The ends lost 4 bases at V and 3 bases at J; junction bases unmatched: 11. The CDR3 has 16 amino acids. Sequences were derived from CD4+ T cells sorted from blood, sampled at roughly week 45, from a patient treated with tofacitinib. The J gene is TRBJ2-2, the V gene TRBV29-1; 7 positions match TRBD1. The TCR was taken from a human donor with alopecia areata. The CDR3 region is CSVGTLRGIDTGELFF. The CDR3 coding sequence is TGCAGCGTTGGAACCCTCAGGGGGATTGACACCGGGGAGCTGTTTTTT.